Listed below are T cell receptor beta chains from one sample, sequenced in a study of Graves' ophthalmopathy and Graves' hyperthyroidism. TCRdb itself ran the multiplex PCR reads through MiXCR, one entry per CDR3 protein. The sample has a few hundred thousand distinct CDR3 sequences; 15% to 17% are singletons. The sample taken for sequencing was peripheral blood. The receptor set was obtained from a woman between 18 and 30 years old with stable Graves' hyperthyroidism. CDR3s include the opening cysteine and the closing phenylalanine or tryptophan. A D gene is named only where the DNA matches it firmly. Size is omitted from some rows. Given values are once, few, many or a class for expanded clones.

d_call j_call clone_size v_call cdr3_nt cdr3_aa
NA TRBJ1-5 many TRBV27 TGTGCCAGCAGTTTGAAATGGGGGGCTAGGCCCCAGCATTTT CASSLKWGARPQHF
TRBD2 TRBJ2-5 many TRBV7-2 TGTGCCAGCAGCTTAGTGGCCGGTAGCGGGGGAGAGACCCAGTACTTC CASSLVAGSGGETQYF
TRBD1 TRBJ2-7 few TRBV19 TGTGCCAGTAGTACCCGAGGACAGGGAATCGTCTACGAGCAGTACTTC CASSTRGQGIVYEQYF
NA TRBJ2-7 many TRBV6-4 TGTGCCAGCACCCGCTGGAGACATCTGCGGAGCTCCTACGAGCAGTACTTC CASTRWRHLRSSYEQYF
NA TRBJ1-1 many TRBV9 TGTGCCAGCAGCCCTCCAACGAACACTGAAGCTTTCTTT CASSPPTNTEAFF
NA TRBJ1-2 many TRBV6-5 TGTGCCAGCAACCCGTCCTTTACTAACTATGGCTACACCTTC CASNPSFTNYGYTF
NA TRBJ1-2 many TRBV12-3/TRBV12-4 TGTGCCAGCAGCCCTGAGACAGAAAACTATGGCTACACCTTC CASSPETENYGYTF
TRBD1 TRBJ1-3 many TRBV11-2 TGTGCCAGCAGCTTATTAGGGACAGGGACTGGAAACACCATATATTTT CASSLLGTGTGNTIYF
NA TRBJ1-5 many TRBV11-2 TGTGCCAGCAGTCCCACTAGGGGGAGGGGGCAGCCCCAGCATTTT CASSPTRGRGQPQHF
NA TRBJ1-1 many TRBV6-1 TGTGCCAGCAGTCTCCCCCAGAGATACACTGAAGCTTTCTTT CASSLPQRYTEAFF
NA TRBJ2-4 many TRBV6-1 TGTGCCAGCAGTGAATCGGGGGTATACATTCAGTACTTC CASSESGVYIQYF
NA TRBJ2-5 many TRBV29-1 TGCAGCGTTGAGCAGGGAGGGACCCAGTACTTC CSVEQGGTQYF
TRBD1 TRBJ1-5 many TRBV12-3/TRBV12-4 TGTGCCAGCAGTTCCTCGACAGGGCCCTATCAGCCCCAGCATTTT CASSSSTGPYQPQHF
NA TRBJ1-2 NA TRBV4-1 TGCGCCAGCAGCCAAGAGGGGGGCGAGGGCTACACCTTC CASSQEGGEGYTF
NA TRBJ1-2 many TRBV7-2 TGTGCCAGCAGCCGAACGGGGAGAACGGGCTACACCTTC CASSRTGRTGYTF
TRBD1 TRBJ1-2 many TRBV4-1 TGCGCCAGCAGCCGAGAGACAGGGAACTATGGCTACACCTTC CASSRETGNYGYTF
NA TRBJ2-7 NA TRBV6-2/TRBV6-3 TGTGCCAGCAGTGCCGGGGATCACTACGAGCAGTACTTC CASSAGDHYEQYF
NA TRBJ1-2 many TRBV18 TGTGCCAGCTCACCACGGGGTACAGACAGACGAATCTATGGCTACACCTTC CASSPRGTDRRIYGYTF
TRBD1 TRBJ1-2 NA TRBV6-1 TGTGCCAGCAGCGAACAGGGGCCGAACTATGGCTACACCTTC CASSEQGPNYGYTF
NA TRBJ2-2 many TRBV27 TGTGCCAGCAGTTTAAGTTACAGACGCCTTAACACCGGGGAGCTGTTTTTT CASSLSYRRLNTGELFF
NA TRBJ2-7 few TRBV10-3 TGTGCCATCAGTGGTGTGGGGGGATTCCAGTACTTC CAISGVGGFQYF
NA TRBJ2-7 many TRBV7-9 TGTGCCAGCAGCCAGGGACTCTCGAGCTCCTACGAGCAGTACTTC CASSQGLSSSYEQYF
NA TRBJ2-7 many TRBV2 TGTGCCAGCTGGGGGGGACAGGTGCCCTACGAGCAGTACTTC CASWGGQVPYEQYF
TRBD1 TRBJ2-7 many TRBV5-1 TGCGCCAGCAGCTTTAAGGACAGGGCGAACGAGCAGTACTTC CASSFKDRANEQYF
NA TRBJ2-6 many TRBV19 TGTGCCAGTAGTATGGGTGGGGCGACCTCTGGGGCCAACGTCCTGACTTTC CASSMGGATSGANVLTF
NA TRBJ1-6 once TRBV6-1 TGTGCCAGCAGTATGAAGTCGGGTATCGCTTCACCCCTCCACTTT CASSMKSGIASPLHF
TRBD1 TRBJ1-1 many TRBV7-2 TGTGCCAGCAGCTTCGCGGGACAGTGGAACACTGAAGCTTTCTTT CASSFAGQWNTEAFF
NA TRBJ1-5 many TRBV19 TGTGCCAGTAGTATGGGGACGGACAATCAGCCCCAGCATTTT CASSMGTDNQPQHF
TRBD2 TRBJ2-2 few TRBV3-1 TGTGCCAGCAGCCAAGAGGGTCGACTAGCGGGACGCACCGGGGAGCTGTTTTTT CASSQEGRLAGRTGELFF
NA TRBJ2-5 many TRBV11-2 TGTGCCAGCAGCTTAGATCTCATCGGGGGGCTTGAGGAGACCCAGTACTTC CASSLDLIGGLEETQYF
NA TRBJ1-5 many TRBV20-1 TGCAGTGCCGCCTCCCAAGGGGGGAGCAATCAGCCCCAGCATTTT CSAASQGGSNQPQHF
NA TRBJ2-2 many TRBV11-2 TGTGCCAGCAGCTTTTCAGGCAGGGTTAATATGAGAACCGGGGAGCTGTTTTTT CASSFSGRVNMRTGELFF
NA TRBJ2-7 many TRBV14 TGTGCCAGCAGCCAAGATTTAGGCGGCCGAGGGTACTTC CASSQDLGGRGYF
TRBD1 TRBJ1-1 few TRBV5-1 TGCGCCAGCAGCGTCAGACAGGGGGGTGAAGCTTTCTTT CASSVRQGGEAFF
TRBD2 TRBJ2-5 many TRBV24-1 TGTGCCACCAGTGACCCGACTAGCTTCGAGACCCAGTACTTC CATSDPTSFETQYF
NA TRBJ1-1 many TRBV7-2 TGTGCCAGCAGCTTCGGGGGGGGGTACACTGAAGCTTTCTTT CASSFGGGYTEAFF
NA TRBJ1-1 many TRBV6-2/TRBV6-3 TGTGCCAGCAGTTACTCGTCACCCGTGATCACTGAAGCTTTCTTT CASSYSSPVITEAFF
NA TRBJ2-7 many TRBV7-9 TGTGCCAGCAGCCCGGACAGGGAGGGCTACGAGCAGTACTTC CASSPDREGYEQYF
TRBD1 TRBJ1-1 many TRBV11-2 TGTGCCAGCAGCGGCCAGACAGGGAGTGGTGAAGCTTTCTTT CASSGQTGSGEAFF
TRBD1 TRBJ1-1 NA TRBV6-4 TGTGCCAGCAGTCAGGGGGCGCACACTGAAGCTTTCTTT CASSQGAHTEAFF
TRBD1 TRBJ1-2 many TRBV2 TGTGCCAGCAGGGAGCCAGGGGGGGGCTACACCTTC CASREPGGGYTF